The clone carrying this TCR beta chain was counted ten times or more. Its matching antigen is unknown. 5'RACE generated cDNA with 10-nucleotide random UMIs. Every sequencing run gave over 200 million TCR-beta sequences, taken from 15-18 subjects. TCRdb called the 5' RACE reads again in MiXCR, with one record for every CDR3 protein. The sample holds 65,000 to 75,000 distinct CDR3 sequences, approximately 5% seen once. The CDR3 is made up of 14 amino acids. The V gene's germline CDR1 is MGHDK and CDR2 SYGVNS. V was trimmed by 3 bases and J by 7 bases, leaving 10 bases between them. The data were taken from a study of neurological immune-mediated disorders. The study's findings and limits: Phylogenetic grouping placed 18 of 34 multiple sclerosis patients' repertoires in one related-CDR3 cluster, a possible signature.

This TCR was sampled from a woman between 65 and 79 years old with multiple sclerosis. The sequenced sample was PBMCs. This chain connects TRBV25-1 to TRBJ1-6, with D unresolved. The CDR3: CASSDVLSNSPLHF. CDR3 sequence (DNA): TGTGCCAGCAGTGATGTCCTGTCAAATTCACCCCTCCACTTT.